Below, one T cell receptor beta chain is given with its context. The target antigen is unknown. These data come from a study of OX40 agonist ivuxolimab in advanced cancers. Findings and limits, study-wide: Partial responders dosed at 0.1-3.0 mg/kg displayed clonal expansion ranking among the lowest.

TCRdb keeps only in-frame clones here, not all; method: immunoSEQ multiplex PCR. The data hold around 60,000 clones, with around 82% observed a single time. Germline loops: CDR1 SGHNT, CDR2 YYREEE (reference sequence). The length of the CDR3 is 15 residues. Trimming stripped 0 bases from V and 4 bases from J, with 11 bases between. This sequence was found in an adult with an advanced solid tumor such as melanoma, head and neck, liver or kidney cancer. The chain recombines TRBV5-4 with TRBJ2-1; D may match TRBD1 or TRBD2 (5 bases each). The material sequenced was CD4+ or CD8+ T cells sorted from blood, taken in a trial of the OX40 agonist ivuxolimab. CDR3 DNA sequence: TGTGCCAGCAGCTTGGCCGGGGCGTTGTACAATGAGCAGTTCTTC. Its protein is CASSLAGALYNEQFF.